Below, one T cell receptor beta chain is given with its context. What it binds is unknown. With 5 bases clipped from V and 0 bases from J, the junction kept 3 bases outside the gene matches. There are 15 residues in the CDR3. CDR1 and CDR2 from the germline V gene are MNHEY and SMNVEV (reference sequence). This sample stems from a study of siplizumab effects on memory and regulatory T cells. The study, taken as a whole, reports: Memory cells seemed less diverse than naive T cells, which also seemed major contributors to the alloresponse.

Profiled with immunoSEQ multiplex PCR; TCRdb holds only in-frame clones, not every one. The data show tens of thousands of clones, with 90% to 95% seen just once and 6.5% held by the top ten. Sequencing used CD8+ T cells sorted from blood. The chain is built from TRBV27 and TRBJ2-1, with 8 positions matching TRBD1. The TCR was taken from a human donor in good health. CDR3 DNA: TGTGCCAGCAGTACAACAGGGGGCTCCTACAATGAGCAGTTCTTC. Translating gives CASSTTGGSYNEQFF.